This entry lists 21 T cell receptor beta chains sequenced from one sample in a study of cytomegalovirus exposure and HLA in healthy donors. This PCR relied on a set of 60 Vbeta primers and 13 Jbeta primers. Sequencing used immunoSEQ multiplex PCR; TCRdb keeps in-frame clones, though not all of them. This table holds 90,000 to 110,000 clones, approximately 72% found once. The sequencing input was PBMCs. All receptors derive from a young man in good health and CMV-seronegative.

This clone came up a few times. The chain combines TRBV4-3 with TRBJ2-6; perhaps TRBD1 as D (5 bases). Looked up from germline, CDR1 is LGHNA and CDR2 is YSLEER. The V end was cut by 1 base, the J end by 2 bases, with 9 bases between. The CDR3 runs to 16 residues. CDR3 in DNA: TGCGCCAGCAGCCAAGTTTGGGGCACTGGGGCCAACGTCCTGACTTTC. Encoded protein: CASSQVWGTGANVLTF.

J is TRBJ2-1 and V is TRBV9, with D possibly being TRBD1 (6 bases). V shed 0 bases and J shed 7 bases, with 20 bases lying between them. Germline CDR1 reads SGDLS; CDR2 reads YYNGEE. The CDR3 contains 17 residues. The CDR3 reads CASSVDSGRATGNEQFF. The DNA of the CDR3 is TGTGCCAGCAGCGTAGACAGCGGAAGGGCCACAGGGAATGAGCAGTTCTTC.

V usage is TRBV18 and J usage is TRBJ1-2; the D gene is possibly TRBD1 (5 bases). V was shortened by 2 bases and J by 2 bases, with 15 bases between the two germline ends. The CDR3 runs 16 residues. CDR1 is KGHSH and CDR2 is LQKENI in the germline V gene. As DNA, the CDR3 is TGTGCCAGCTCACCATTTCAGGGCGACTCGAACTATGGCTACACCTTC. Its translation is CASSPFQGDSNYGYTF. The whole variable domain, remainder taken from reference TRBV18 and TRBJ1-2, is NAGVMQNPRHLVRRRGQEARLRCSPMKGHSHVYWYRQLPEEGLKFMVYLQKENIIDESGMPKERFSAEFPKEGPSILRIQQVVRGDSAAYFCASSPFQGDSNYGYTFGSGTRLTVV.

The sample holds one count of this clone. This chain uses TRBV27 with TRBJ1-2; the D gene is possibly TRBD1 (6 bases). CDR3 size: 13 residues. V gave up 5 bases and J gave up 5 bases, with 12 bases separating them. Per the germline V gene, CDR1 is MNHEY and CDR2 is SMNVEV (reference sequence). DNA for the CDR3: TGTGCCAGCAGTCATGGACAGCTTTATGGCTACACCTTC. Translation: CASSHGQLYGYTF.

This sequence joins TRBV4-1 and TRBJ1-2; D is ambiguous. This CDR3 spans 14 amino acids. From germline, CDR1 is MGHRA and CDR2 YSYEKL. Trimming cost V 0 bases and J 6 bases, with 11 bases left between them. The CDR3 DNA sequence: TGCGCCAGCAGCCAAGAAACAGTGGTTAATGGCTACACCTTC. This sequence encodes CASSQETVVNGYTF.

CDR3 nucleotide sequence: TGTGCCAGCAGCTTAGTTAGTTTGACAGCAGATACGCAGTATTTT. Translating it yields CASSLVSLTADTQYF. This chain joins TRBV11-2 and TRBJ2-3, with a possible D match to TRBD1 (5 bases). V lost 1 base and J lost 4, with 12 bases in between. This CDR3 is 15 amino acids long. Germline V lookup: CDR1 SGHAT, CDR2 FQNNGV.

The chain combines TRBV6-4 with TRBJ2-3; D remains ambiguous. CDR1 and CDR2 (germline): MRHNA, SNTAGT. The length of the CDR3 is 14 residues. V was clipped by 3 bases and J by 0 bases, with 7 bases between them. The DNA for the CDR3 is TGTGCCAGCAGTGAAGTAGCTAGCACAGATACGCAGTATTTT. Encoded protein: CASSEVASTDTQYF.

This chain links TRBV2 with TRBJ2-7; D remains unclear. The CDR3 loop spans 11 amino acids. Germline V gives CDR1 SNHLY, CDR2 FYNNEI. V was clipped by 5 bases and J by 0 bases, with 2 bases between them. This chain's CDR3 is CASSLSYEQYF. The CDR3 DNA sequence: TGTGCCAGCAGTCTCTCCTACGAGCAGTACTTC.

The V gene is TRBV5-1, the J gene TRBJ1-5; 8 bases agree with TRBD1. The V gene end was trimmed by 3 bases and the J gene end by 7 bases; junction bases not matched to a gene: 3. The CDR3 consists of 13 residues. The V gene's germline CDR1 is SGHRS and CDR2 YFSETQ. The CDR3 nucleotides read TGCGCCAGCAGCTCCCGGACAGGGCAGCCCCAGCATTTT. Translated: CASSSRTGQPQHF.

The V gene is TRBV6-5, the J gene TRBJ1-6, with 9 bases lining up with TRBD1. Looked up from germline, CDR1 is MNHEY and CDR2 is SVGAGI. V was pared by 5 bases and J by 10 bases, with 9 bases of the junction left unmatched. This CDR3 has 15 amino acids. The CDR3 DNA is TGTGCCAGCAGTGCCGGGACAGGGTCAGGGTCACCCCTCCACTTT. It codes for CASSAGTGSGSPLHF.

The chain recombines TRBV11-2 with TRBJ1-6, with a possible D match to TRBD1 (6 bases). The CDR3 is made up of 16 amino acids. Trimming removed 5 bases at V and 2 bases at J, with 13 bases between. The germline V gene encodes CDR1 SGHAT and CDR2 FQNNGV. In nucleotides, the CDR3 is TGTGCCAGCAGCCTACGGAACAGGGCCTATAATTCACCCCTCCACTTT. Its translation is CASSLRNRAYNSPLHF.

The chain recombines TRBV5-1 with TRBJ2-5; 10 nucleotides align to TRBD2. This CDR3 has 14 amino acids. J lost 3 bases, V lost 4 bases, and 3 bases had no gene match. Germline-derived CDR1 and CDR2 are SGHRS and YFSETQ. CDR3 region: CASSHGLAEETQYF. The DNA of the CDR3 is TGCGCCAGCAGCCACGGACTAGCGGAAGAGACCCAGTACTTC.

CDR3 residues: CASSSDGGNTEAFF. In DNA, the CDR3 is TGTGCCAGCAGTTCTGACGGGGGGAACACTGAAGCTTTCTTT. The V call is TRBV27, the J call TRBJ1-1, with TRBD1 as a possible D gene (5 bases). CDR1 and CDR2 from the germline V gene are MNHEY and SMNVEV (reference sequence). The CDR3 spans 14 residues. V lost 4 bases to trimming and J lost 1 base, with 10 bases between them.

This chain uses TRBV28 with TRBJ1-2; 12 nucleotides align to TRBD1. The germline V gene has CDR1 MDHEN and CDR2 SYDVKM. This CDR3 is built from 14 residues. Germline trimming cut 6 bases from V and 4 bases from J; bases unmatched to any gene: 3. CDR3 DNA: TGTGCCAGCAGCCGGGGACAGGGGGCCTATGGCTACACCTTC. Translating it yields CASSRGQGAYGYTF.

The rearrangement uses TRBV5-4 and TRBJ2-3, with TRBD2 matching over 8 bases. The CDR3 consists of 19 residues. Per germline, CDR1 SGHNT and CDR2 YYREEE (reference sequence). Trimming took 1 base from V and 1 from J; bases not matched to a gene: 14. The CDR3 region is CASSLSRTSHTQGTDTQYF. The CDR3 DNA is TGTGCCAGCAGCTTGAGTCGGACTAGCCATACTCAAGGCACAGATACGCAGTATTTT.

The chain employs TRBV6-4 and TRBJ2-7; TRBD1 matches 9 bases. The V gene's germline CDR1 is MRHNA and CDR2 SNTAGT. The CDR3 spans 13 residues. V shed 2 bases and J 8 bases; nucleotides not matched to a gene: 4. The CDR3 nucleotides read TGTGCCAGCAGTGACGGGACAGGGATCCAGCAGTACTTC. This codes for CASSDGTGIQQYF.

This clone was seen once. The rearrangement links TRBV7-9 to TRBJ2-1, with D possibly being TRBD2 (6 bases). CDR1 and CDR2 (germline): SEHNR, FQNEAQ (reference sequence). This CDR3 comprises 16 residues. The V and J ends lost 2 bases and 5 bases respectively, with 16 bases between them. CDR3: CASSLWLIGTHNEQFF. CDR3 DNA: TGTGCCAGCAGCTTATGGTTAATTGGGACTCACAATGAGCAGTTCTTC.

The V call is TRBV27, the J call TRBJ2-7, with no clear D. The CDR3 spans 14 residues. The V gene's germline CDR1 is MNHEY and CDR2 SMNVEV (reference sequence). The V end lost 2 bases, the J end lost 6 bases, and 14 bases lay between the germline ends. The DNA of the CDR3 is TGTGCCAGCAGTTTAACTGGGCAAACTTCCGAGCAGTACTTC. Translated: CASSLTGQTSEQYF.

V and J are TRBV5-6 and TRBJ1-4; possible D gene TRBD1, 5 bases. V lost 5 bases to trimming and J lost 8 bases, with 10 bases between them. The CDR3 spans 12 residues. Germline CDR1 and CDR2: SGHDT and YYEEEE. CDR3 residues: CASSSGEEKLFF. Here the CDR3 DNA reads TGTGCCAGCAGTTCGGGGGAGGAAAAACTGTTTTTT.

CDR3 sequence: CASSPPARTGVYEQYF. The DNA for the CDR3 is TGTGCCAGCAGCCCCCCGGCCAGGACAGGGGTTTACGAGCAGTACTTC. This chain connects TRBV5-8 to TRBJ2-7, with TRBD1 identical over 9 bases. Looked up from germline, CDR1 is SGHTS and CDR2 is YDEGEE. V shed 4 bases and J 4 bases; nucleotides not matched to a gene: 12. The length of the CDR3 is 16 residues.

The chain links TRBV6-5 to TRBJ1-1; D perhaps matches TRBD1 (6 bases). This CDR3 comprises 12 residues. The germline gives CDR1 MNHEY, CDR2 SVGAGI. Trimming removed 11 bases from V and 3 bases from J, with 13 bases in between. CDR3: CASRGFYTEAFF. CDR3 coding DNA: TGTGCCTCCAGGGGTTTTTACACTGAAGCTTTCTTT.